Sequencing of this TCR beta chain was carried out in a study of cytomegalovirus exposure and HLA in healthy donors (TCRdb year 2017). Study-wide context: In an earlier analysis of under 750 of the donors, about 260 Gb of sequence data and 100 million or so unique TCR beta sequences from about 180 million T cells were reported. All discovery cohort repertoires had been generated on a single sequencing platform. The number of donors typed differed by locus, with about 629-640 for A, B, C, DRB1 and DQB1, more than 500 for DQA1, about 610 for DPA1, and about 450 for DPB1. A later analysis re-examined previously published TCR beta repertoires from more than 600 donors and added high-resolution HLA genotyping to investigate patterns of TCR occurrence. Rather than using new phenotypic data, the later analysis identified candidate immune exposures from TCR beta sequences and from how often those sequences occurred across donors. HLA typing covered class I and class II loci at four-digit resolution. A later genetic analysis took genome-wide SNP genotypes for about 65% of the 666 donors and used that subset as a discovery cohort. Among the roughly 370 genotyped donors, under 90% belonged to the genetic ancestry cluster associated with self-reported Caucasian donors. Alongside the repertoire data, information on donor age, sex, ethnicity and CMV serostatus was compiled. Because of strong linkage in the cohort, roughly five DR-DQ haplotypes were treated as single units for association and clustering. Roughly 300 gigabases of sequencing data and 70 million to 100 million unique TCR sequences made up an early release that covered several hundred HLA-typed donors. An earlier analysis of 587 of the donors applied high-throughput TCR beta sequencing to assess whether each TCR beta V gene segment acted as functional or pseudogenic. The study combined high-throughput TCR immunosequencing, statistical association of individual TCRs with disease status, and machine learning to predict cytomegalovirus infection status. The study aimed to test whether signatures of past pathogen exposure could be identified by cataloging public T cell receptors. Across some 400 genotyped donors of the cohort, an average of roughly 200,000 unique TCR beta nucleotide sequences per donor were sequenced, and roughly a sixth of those sequences were non-productive. Using immunosequencing, the study profiled T cell repertoires from 640 or so subjects and related those repertoires to cytomegalovirus serostatus. Besides the first cohort of some 670 subjects, a separate validation cohort made up of roughly 120 different subjects was used. Study-level results and caveats: This cohort had only TCR beta chains sequenced, and the lack of alpha or paired-chain data limited which features could be detected. Because the 87-base-pair reads could not distinguish some IMGT-functional V segments, including TRBV6-2 and TRBV6-3, those segments were excluded. In a later analysis, several top co-occurrence clusters were reported to appear linked to parvovirus B19, influenza, CMV and Epstein-Barr virus. The presence/absence analyses assumed that sequencing depth was roughly uniform across donors, and that assumption may not be true. Correlated functional status among segregating V segments might be attributable to linkage disequilibrium, but an unknown experimental factor could not be ruled out. In a later analysis, HLA-associated TCR beta chains were found to be more clonally expanded and to have lower generation probabilities than equally common non-associated chains. A total of 164 TCR beta chains were listed by the study as associated with cytomegalovirus. In an earlier analysis of some 540 of the donors, most TCR beta V segments appeared in productive rearrangements about 90% or about 30% of the time, broadly matching IMGT annotations. In a later analysis, TCR association rates were found to vary across HLA loci, with the most associated TCRs seen for DRB1 alleles and the fewest for HLA-C alleles. Immune exposure information for the cohort was limited to CMV serostatus. A group of highly shared sequence variants was considered likely to be a technical artifact of the sequencing pipeline. In a later analysis, over 15,000 TCR beta sequences were associated with specific HLA alleles at a false discovery rate of 0.05. An association between a missense DCLRE1C variant and V-gene and J-gene trimming of TCR beta chains was found in a later genetic analysis and replicated in an independent cohort. Across donors, most TCR sequences were observed very rarely, whereas some public TCRs were present in many individuals. HLA typing was unavailable for some donors at each locus, so association tests used only the typed subset. In a later analysis, most CMV-associated TCR beta chains were found to appear HLA-restricted, with HLA associations seemingly driven largely by CMV exposure. When HLA alleles, especially DR and DQ, strongly co-occurred, attributing TCR associations to individual alleles was difficult. The authors suggested that the approach could potentially be extended to other disease states and immunological phenotypes. Three of the identified cytomegalovirus-associated TCR beta chains were confirmed in vitro to be specific for cytomegalovirus antigens. Cytomegalovirus status was reported to be diagnosed by the classifier with high specificity and sensitivity in both the original and validation cohorts. Because counts were too low, roughly 17 rarely observed V segments, including chromosome 9 orphons, were left out of the earlier analysis of roughly 600 of the donors. Compared with the 666-donor mean, donors in an Asian-associated ancestry cluster had fewer N-insertions in productive TCRs, according to a later genetic analysis. A further reported finding was that TCR beta sequences accurately predicted the HLA-A and HLA-B alleles for most subjects in the first cohort.

Note on this clone: The clone's antigen remains unknown. Per-base quality was not reported, and no clone a single base away is much larger than it.

Library preparation was by the immunoSEQ multiplex PCR assay. A mixture of 60 forward primers for TCR Vbeta segments and 13 reverse primers for TCR Jbeta segments was used in the multiplex PCR. The CDR3 region of rearranged TCR beta genes was amplified from genomic DNA by a multiplex PCR assay. The amplified TCR beta libraries were sequenced on the Illumina HiSeq System as 87-base-pair reads. The study's processing was this. In a later analysis, tens of millions of unique TCR beta chains were counted across the 650 to 700 repertoires, and roughly 11 million of these chains were shared by at least two donors. Raw reads were error-corrected and collapsed into unique sequences with a nearest-neighbor algorithm that merged closely related sequences to remove PCR and sequencing errors. Alignment of CDR3 sequences to IMGT reference sequences was used to assign V, D and J gene segments. For a sequence to be retained, a match of at least six nucleotides was required to both a V gene segment and a J gene segment. Rearrangements were classified as productive when the CDR3 lacked stop codons and remained in frame with V and J, and all other rearrangements were classified as non-productive. Following IMGT convention, CDR3 was defined as the stretch from the second conserved V-encoded cysteine up to the conserved J-encoded phenylalanine. Sequences without an unambiguous match to a single V gene segment were excluded from the earlier analysis of about 640 of the donors. An earlier analysis of approximately 590 of the donors called V segments functional above 56.7% productive rearrangements and segregating when the between-donor standard deviation exceeded 5%. A statistical classification framework was built to diagnose cytomegalovirus status from the catalog of TCR beta chain sequences. V and J gene assignment, in a later analysis, came from comparing TCR nucleotide sequences with IMGT/GENE-DB human TR gene sequences. In a later analysis, CDR3 sequences and most-parsimonious VDJ recombination scenarios were assigned using the TCRdist pipeline. In a later analysis, each TCR beta chain was defined by its CDR3 amino acid sequence together with its V-gene family, and reads without a unique V-gene family were excluded. As a way to deal with suspected cross-contamination and a sequencing artifact, a later analysis dropped 450 to 600 nucleotide sequences that were highly shared and had low generation probability. In a later analysis, a clonal expansion index for each public chain was calculated from normalized within-repertoire ranks of inferred template counts. A later analysis computed generation probabilities with a VDJ recombination model fitted to out-of-frame rearrangements, and checked the results against IGoR. A later analysis scored TCR-TCR, TCR-HLA and TCR-CMV co-occurrence with hypergeometric tests, applying a repertoire-size bias correction to TCR pairs. False discovery rates were estimated in a later analysis by permuting HLA or CMV assignments 20 times. In a later analysis, co-occurring TCRs were grouped using DBSCAN, and TCRdist sequence similarity was added for clustering within HLA-allele-positive subsets. Co-occurrence clustering excluded repertoires with fewer than 30,000 or more than 120,000 public chains, plus five with anomalous nucleotide sharing. Here the immuneACCESS table is served through TCRdb, limited to in-frame sequences with V and J called. Missing clones are a known gap in these copies; in checked studies unresolved V genes cover under half, and the rest lacks a known reason. V and J calls and clone size are given by that table; D and trimming were obtained from the DNA. This sample lists about 140,000 clones; over 65% were detected once. About 2.9% of the sample goes to the ten largest clones.

V loses 2 bases of germline sequence and J loses 2 bases, and the interval between the two ends is 18 bases. From the cysteine up to the phenylalanine, the CDR3 has a length of 16 residues. The entry retains the CDR3 DNA only, 48 bases that are in frame from base 1. CDR1 and CDR2, looked up from the germline V gene (reference sequence), are GTSNPN and SVGIG. In total, 500 to 700 healthy bone marrow donors made up the cohort. Cohort members were all nominally healthy when sampled, although unrecorded immune exposures were likely present. The donor was CMV seronegative and was included in the group of a few hundred seronegative cohort members. Every donor gave a peripheral blood sample, and the peripheral blood mononuclear cells from that sample were used for TCR beta sequencing. The Qiagen DNeasy Blood Extraction Kit was used to extract genomic DNA from the blood cell samples.

The chain is made from TRBV30 and TRBJ2-5; no D gene can be assigned with confidence. The clonotype comes from a female donor in good health and CMV-seronegative. Sequencing used PBMCs. The DNA sequence is as follows: TGTGCCTGGAGTAAAAATCAGCGACGCGGACAAGAGACCCAGTACTTC. Its protein is CAWSKNQRRGQETQYF.